The T cell receptor beta chain described here comes from a study of beta chain features in type 1 diabetes. Study information: Over all samples combined, some 110 million sorted cells were examined.

cDNA synthesis used the whole RNA isolate, giving expressed TCRB sequences. Roughly 3.6 million reads per sample were averaged for naive, central memory and regulatory samples. Method: immunoSEQ multiplex PCR; TCRdb's copy keeps in-frame clones and lacks some. Of 350,000 to 450,000 clones in the sample, around 14% were seen once. The study, taken as a whole, reports: A pattern of fewer insertions and more deletions at VDJ junctions was seen in type 1 diabetes patients.

This clone showed up just a few times. What it binds is unknown. Sorting based on CD45RO/CCR7/CD25/CD127/CD95/CD27 separated CD4+ naive, central memory, regulatory and stem cell-like memory cells. What was sequenced was naive CD4+ T cells from blood. The TCR sequence derives from a man under 40 in good health.

The chain's CDR3 is CSARLETQYF. The CDR3 region has the DNA TGCAGCGCCAGACTCGAGACCCAGTACTTC. V is TRBV29-1 and J is TRBJ2-5, with D unclear. This CDR3 comprises 10 residues. Trimming pared 7 bases from V and 5 bases from J, leaving 8 bases between. Germline CDR1 SQVTM, CDR2 ANQGSEA.